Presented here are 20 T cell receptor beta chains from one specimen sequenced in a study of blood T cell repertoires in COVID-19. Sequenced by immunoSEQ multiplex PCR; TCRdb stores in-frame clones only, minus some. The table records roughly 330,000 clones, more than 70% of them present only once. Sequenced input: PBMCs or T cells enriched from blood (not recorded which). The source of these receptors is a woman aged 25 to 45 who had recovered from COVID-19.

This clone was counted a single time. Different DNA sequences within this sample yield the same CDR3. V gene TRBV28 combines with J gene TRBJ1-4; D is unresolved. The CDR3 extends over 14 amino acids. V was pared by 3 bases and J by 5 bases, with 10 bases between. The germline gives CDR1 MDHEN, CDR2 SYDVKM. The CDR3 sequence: CASSLGGRNEKLFF. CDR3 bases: TGTGCCAGCAGTTTGGGAGGGCGGAATGAAAAACTGTTTTTT.

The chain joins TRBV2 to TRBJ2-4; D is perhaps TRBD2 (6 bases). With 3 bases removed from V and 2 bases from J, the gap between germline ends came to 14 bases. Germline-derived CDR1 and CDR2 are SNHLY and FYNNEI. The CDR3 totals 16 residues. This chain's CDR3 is CASSDGERVSKNIQYF. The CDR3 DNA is TGTGCCAGCAGTGATGGGGAGCGGGTCTCCAAAAACATTCAGTACTTC.

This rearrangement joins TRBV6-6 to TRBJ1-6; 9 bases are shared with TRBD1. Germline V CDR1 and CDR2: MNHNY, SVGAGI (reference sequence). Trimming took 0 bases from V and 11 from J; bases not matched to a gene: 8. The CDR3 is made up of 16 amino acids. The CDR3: CASSYSGETGGTPLHF. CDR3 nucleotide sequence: TGTGCCAGCAGTTACTCTGGAGAGACAGGGGGAACACCCCTCCACTTT.

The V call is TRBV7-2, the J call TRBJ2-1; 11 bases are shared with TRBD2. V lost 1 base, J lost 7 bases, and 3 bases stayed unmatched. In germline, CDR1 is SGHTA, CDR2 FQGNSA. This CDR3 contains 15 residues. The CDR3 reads CASSLGPSGGNEQFF. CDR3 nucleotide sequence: TGTGCCAGCAGCTTAGGGCCTAGCGGGGGGAATGAGCAGTTCTTC.

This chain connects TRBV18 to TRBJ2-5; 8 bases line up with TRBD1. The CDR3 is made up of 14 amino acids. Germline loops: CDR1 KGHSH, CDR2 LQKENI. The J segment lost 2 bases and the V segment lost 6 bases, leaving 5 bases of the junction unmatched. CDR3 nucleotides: TGTGCCAGCTCCCTCCGACAGGGGCAAGAGACCCAGTACTTC. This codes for CASSLRQGQETQYF.

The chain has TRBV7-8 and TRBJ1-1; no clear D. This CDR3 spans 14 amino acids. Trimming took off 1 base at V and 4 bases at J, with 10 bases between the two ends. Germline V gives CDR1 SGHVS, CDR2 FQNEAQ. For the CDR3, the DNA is TGTGCCAGCAGCTTAGTCCGGGAGTCCACTGAAGCTTTCTTT. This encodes CASSLVRESTEAFF. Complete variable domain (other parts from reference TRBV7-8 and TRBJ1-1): GAGVSQSPRYKVAKRGQDVALRCDPISGHVSLFWYQQALGQGPEFLTYFQNEAQLDKSGLPSDRFFAERPEGSVSTLKIQRTQQEDSAVYLCASSLVRESTEAFFGQGTRLTVV.

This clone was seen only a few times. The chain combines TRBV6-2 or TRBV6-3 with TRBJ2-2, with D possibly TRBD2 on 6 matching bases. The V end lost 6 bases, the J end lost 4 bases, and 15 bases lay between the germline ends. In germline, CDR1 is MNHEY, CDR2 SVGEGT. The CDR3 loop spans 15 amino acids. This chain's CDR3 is CASSRRAGITGELFF. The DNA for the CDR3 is TGTGCCAGCAGCCGTCGGGCGGGGATCACCGGGGAGCTGTTTTTT.

Here the CDR3 reads CASRVNRGGRQPQHF. CDR3 nucleotides: TGTGCCAGCAGGGTGAACAGGGGCGGTAGGCAGCCCCAGCATTTT. This chain uses TRBV28 with TRBJ1-5, with 7 bases lining up with TRBD1. The CDR3 loop spans 15 amino acids. Per germline, CDR1 MDHEN and CDR2 SYDVKM. V lost 6 bases, J lost 7 bases, and 12 bases stayed unmatched. The entire variable domain, with the rest obtained from reference TRBV28 and TRBJ1-5, is as follows: DVKVTQSSRYLVKRTGEKVFLECVQDMDHENMFWYRQDPGLGLRLIYFSYDVKMKEKGDIPEGYSVSREKKERFSLILESASTNQTSMYLCASRVNRGGRQPQHFGDGTRLSIL.

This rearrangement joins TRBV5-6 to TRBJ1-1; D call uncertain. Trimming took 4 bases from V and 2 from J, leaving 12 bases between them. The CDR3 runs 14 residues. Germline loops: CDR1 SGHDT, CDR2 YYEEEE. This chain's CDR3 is CASSRVGVNTEAFF. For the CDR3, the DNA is TGTGCCAGCAGCCGCGTAGGAGTAAACACTGAAGCTTTCTTT.

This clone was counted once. The CDR3 sequence: CSASDSNYGYTF. The CDR3 DNA is TGCAGTGCTAGTGACAGTAACTATGGCTACACCTTC. V usage is TRBV20-1 and J usage is TRBJ1-2, with D tentatively TRBD1 (5 bases). In germline, CDR1 is DFQATT, CDR2 SNEGSKA (reference sequence). The V end was cut by 3 bases, the J end by 1 base, with 6 bases between. The CDR3 is made up of 12 amino acids.

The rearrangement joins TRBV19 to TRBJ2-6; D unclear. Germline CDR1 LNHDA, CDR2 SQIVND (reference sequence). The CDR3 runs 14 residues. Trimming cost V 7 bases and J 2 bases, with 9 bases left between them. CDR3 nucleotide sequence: TGTGCCAGTACGTTTCGGGCTGGGGCCAACGTCCTGACTTTC. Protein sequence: CASTFRAGANVLTF.

The CDR3 sequence is CASSMLQIYGYTF. The CDR3 DNA follows: TGTGCCAGTAGTATGCTTCAGATCTATGGCTACACCTTC. The rearrangement links TRBV19 to TRBJ1-2, with unresolved D. V dropped 3 bases and J dropped 4 bases, with 9 bases sitting between them. CDR3 length equals 13 residues. Germline V CDR1 and CDR2: LNHDA, SQIVND (reference sequence). Combining the CDR3 with reference TRBV19 and TRBJ1-2 gives the whole variable domain DGGITQSPKYLFRKEGQNVTLSCEQNLNHDAMYWYRQDPGQGLRLIYYSQIVNDFQKGDIAEGYSVSREKKESFPLTVTSAQKNPTAFYLCASSMLQIYGYTFGSGTRLTVV.

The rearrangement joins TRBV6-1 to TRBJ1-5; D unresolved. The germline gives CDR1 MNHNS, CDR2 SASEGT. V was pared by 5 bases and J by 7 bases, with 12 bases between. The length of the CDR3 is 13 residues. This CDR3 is CASSNGERQPQHF. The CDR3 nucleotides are TGTGCCAGCAGTAACGGGGAGCGCCAGCCCCAGCATTTT.

Written as DNA, the CDR3 is TGCGCCAGCAGCCAAGGGGGTCCCGGGGGCGGGACAGGTTTTGGCTACACCTTC. Its protein product is CASSQGGPGGGTGFGYTF. The J gene is TRBJ1-2, the V gene TRBV4-1, with 8 bases matching TRBD1. V dropped 1 base and J dropped 7; count of bases not matched to a gene: 17. There are 18 residues in the CDR3. Germline V CDR1 and CDR2: MGHRA, YSYEKL.

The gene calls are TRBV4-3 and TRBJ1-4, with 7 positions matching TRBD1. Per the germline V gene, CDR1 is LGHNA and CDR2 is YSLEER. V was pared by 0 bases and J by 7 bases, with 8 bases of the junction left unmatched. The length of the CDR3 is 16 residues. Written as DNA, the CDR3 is TGCGCCAGCAGCCAAGAAACAGGGGAACTAAGTGAAAAACTGTTTTTT. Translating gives CASSQETGELSEKLFF.

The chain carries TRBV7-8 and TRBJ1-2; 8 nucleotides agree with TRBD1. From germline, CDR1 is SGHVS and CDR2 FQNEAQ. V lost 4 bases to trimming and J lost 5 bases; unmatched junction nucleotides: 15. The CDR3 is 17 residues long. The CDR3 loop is CASSSTTRDRPRYGYTF. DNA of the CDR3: TGTGCCAGCAGCTCAACCACCCGGGACAGGCCGAGGTATGGCTACACCTTC.

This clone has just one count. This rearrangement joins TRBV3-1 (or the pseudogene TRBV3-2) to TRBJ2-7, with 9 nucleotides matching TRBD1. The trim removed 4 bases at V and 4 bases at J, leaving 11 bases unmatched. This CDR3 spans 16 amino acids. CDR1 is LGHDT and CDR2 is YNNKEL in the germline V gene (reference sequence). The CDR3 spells CASSRDRAFFGYEQYF. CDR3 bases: TGTGCCAGCAGCCGGGACAGGGCCTTTTTCGGGTACGAGCAGTACTTC.

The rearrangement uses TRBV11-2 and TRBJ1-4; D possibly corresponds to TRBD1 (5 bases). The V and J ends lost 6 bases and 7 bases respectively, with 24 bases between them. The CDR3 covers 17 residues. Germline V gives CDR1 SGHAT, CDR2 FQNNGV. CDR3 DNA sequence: TGTGCCAGCAGACCCGGAAAAACCAGGACACTACGTGAAAAACTGTTTTTT. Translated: CASRPGKTRTLREKLFF.

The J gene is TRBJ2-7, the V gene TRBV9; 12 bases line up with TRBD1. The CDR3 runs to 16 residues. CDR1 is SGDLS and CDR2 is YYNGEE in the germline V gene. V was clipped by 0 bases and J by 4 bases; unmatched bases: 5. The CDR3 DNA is TGTGCCAGCAGCGTAGATTCGGGACAGGGGGCTTACGAGCAGTACTTC. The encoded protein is CASSVDSGQGAYEQYF.

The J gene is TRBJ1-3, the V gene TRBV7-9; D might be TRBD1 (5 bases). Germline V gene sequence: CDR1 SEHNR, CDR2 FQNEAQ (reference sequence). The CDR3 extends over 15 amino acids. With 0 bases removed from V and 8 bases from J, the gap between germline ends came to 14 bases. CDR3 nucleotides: TGTGCCAGCAGCTTAGCGGAGAGATGGGGCGACACCATATATTTT. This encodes CASSLAERWGDTIYF.